This TCR beta chain was identified in a study of blood T cells in healthy people across ages. For this clonotype: The antigen is not known.

V was cut by 1 base and J by 5 bases, with 11 bases left in between. This CDR3 region has 14 residues. The germline CDR1 and CDR2 sequences are SGHTA and FQGNSA. Using a J-beta primer mix together with a sample-barcoded 5' primer, a second PCR was run for roughly 7 to 11 cycles. Carrying 12 random nucleotides, a template-switch adaptor labeled each individual cDNA molecule. MiXCR, applied by TCRdb to the 5' RACE reads, yields one record per CDR3 protein. The sample shows 500,000 to 700,000 distinct CDR3 sequences, approximately 30% of them seen only once. The study's findings and limits: Not knowing donor CMV status may have confounded expanded clonotype changes. Age advanced and TCR beta diversity per million T cells fell, roughly linearly.

Extracted total RNA amounted to at least 5.5 micrograms for each sample. The material sequenced was blood. The source of this sequence is a woman aged 80 or over in good health. The chain couples TRBV7-2 to TRBJ2-5; no definite D call. This CDR3 reads CASSLGGPVETQYF. CDR3 sequence (DNA): TGTGCCAGCAGCTTAGGGGGTCCAGTGGAGACCCAGTACTTC.